The subject of this entry is one TCR beta chain. Antigen specificity is unknown. Clones were read by immunoSEQ multiplex PCR, and TCRdb kept only the in-frame ones, dropping some. The table includes some 94,000 clones, more than 90% detected once. The CDR3 sequence is 12 residues long. Germline loops: CDR1 SGHVS, CDR2 FNYEAQ. V was shortened by 6 bases and J by 5 bases, with 7 bases between the two germline ends. These data come from a study of OX40 agonist ivuxolimab in advanced cancers. The overall study: An agonistic human IgG2 monoclonal antibody against OX40 (CD134) was given. At doses from 0.01 to 10 mg/kg, patients were given intravenous ivuxolimab every 2 weeks. Mean age around 64 years, range roughly 23 to 79; nearly 85% male. General study points: Antigen specificity of clonally expanded peripheral T cells was not established.

This receptor was obtained from an adult with an advanced solid tumor such as melanoma, head and neck, liver or kidney cancer. Sequencing was performed on CD4+ or CD8+ T cells sorted from blood, taken in a trial of the OX40 agonist ivuxolimab. The chain is built from TRBV7-6 and TRBJ2-2, with no clear D. The CDR3 region has the DNA TGTGCCAGCAGTTGGGGAACCGGGGAGCTGTTTTTT. This translates into CASSWGTGELFF.